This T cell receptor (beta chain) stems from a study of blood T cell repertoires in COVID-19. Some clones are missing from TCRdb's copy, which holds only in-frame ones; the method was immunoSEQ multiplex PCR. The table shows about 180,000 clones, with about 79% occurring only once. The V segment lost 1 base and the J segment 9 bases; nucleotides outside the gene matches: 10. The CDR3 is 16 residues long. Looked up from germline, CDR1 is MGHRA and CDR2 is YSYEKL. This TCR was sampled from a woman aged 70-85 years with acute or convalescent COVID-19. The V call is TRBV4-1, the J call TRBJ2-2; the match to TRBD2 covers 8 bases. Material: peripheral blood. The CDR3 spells CASSQGSGSAGRELFF. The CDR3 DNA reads TGCGCCAGCAGCCAAGGGAGCGGGAGCGCGGGCCGGGAGCTGTTTTTT.